This T cell receptor beta chain derives from a study of Ad26.COV2.S vaccination and SARS-CoV-2 variants. Assay: immunoSEQ multiplex PCR; the TCRdb copy retains only in-frame clones and omits some. The top ten hold over 1.3% of the sample, which has hundreds of thousands of clones, roughly 90% seen once. The V and J ends lost 8 bases and 4 bases respectively, with 8 bases between them. The CDR3 covers 11 residues. Looked up from germline, CDR1 is MNHEY and CDR2 is SMNVEV (reference sequence). Treatment given: around 19 received Ad26.COV2.S at low or high dose, single or two shots; about 5 received placebo; per-sample allocation not given. Following the first vaccine or placebo injection, samples were taken on day 63.

This TCR derives from a person between 18 and 65 years old who received the Ad26.COV2.S COVID-19 vaccine or a placebo. The sample was peripheral blood, taken in a trial of Ad26.COV2.S vaccine versus placebo. The chain carries TRBV27 and TRBJ2-5; D perhaps matches TRBD2 (6 bases). Here the CDR3 reads CASGRRETQYF. In nucleotides, the CDR3 is TGTGCCAGCGGGAGGAGAGAGACCCAGTACTTC.